This paragraph covers one T cell receptor beta chain sequence. This sample is drawn from a study of blood T cell repertoires in COVID-19. Study information: Spain, Italy and the United States supplied samples that represented acute and convalescent COVID-19. T cells, B-cell-depleted T cells, or PBMCs provided the cDNA or gDNA that served as material.

Germline trimming cut 6 bases from V and 4 bases from J; bases unmatched to any gene: 5. Germline loops: CDR1 MNHEY, CDR2 SVGAGI. This CDR3 spans 15 amino acids. The authors' processing: Amplifying reference gene primers gave estimates of nucleated cell counts. Using immunoSEQ multiplex PCR, the repertoire was profiled, and TCRdb retains in-frame clones only, with some absent. D and trimming come from the DNA, and the V and J calls and clone size come from that table. The table records about 190,000 clones, about 85% of them present only once. J is TRBJ2-1 and V is TRBV6-5, with 11 positions matching TRBD2. The sequencing sample was made of peripheral blood. This TCR came from a human donor in a cohort sampled during active COVID-19. CDR3 residues: CASRTTSGGYNEQFF. The CDR3 bases are TGTGCCAGCAGAACTACTAGCGGGGGATACAATGAGCAGTTCTTC.